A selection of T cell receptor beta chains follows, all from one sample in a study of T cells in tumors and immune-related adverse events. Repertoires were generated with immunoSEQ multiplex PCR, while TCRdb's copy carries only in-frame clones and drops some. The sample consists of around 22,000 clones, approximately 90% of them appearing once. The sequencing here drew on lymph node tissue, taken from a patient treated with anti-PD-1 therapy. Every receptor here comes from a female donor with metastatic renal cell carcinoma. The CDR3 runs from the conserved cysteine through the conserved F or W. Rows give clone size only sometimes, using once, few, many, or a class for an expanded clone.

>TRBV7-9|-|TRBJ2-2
CASSLKLAGPTNTGELFF
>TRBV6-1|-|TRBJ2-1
CASSRTSSNEQFF
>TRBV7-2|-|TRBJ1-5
CASSFGQGQRPQHF
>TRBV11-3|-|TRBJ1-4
CASSLEATNEKLFF
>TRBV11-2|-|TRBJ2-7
CASSPSYEQYF
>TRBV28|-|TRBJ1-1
CASRSRQGNTEAFF
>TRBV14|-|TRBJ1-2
CASSRQTGTYGYTF
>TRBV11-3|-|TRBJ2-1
CATAESYNEQFF
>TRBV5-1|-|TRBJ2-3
CASSPRDQRDTQYF
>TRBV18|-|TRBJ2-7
CASSPTFDSGTGMFYEQYF
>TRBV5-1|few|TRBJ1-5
CASSLGVASNQPQHF
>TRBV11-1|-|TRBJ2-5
CASSPAGLAGGRVTQYF
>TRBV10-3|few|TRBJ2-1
CAISGLDNEQFF
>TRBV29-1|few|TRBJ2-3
CSVELTSGGGDTQYF
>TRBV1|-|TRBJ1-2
CTSSQGTLSLYTF
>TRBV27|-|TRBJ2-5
CASSSGLRTQYF
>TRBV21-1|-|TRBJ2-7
CASSKDGPSGSSYEQYF
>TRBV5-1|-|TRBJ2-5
CASSLSSGGEETQYF
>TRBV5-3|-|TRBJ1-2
CARSLEGGYTF
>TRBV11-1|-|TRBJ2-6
CASSLLLGLSSGANVLTF
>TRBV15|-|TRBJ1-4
CATSRDIGVGEKLFF
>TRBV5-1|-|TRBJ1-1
CASSLVDSVTEAFF
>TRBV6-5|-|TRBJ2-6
CASSLWTGPGANVLTF
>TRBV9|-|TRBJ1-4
CASSVGAANEKLFF
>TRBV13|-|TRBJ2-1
CASSQGLAAINEQFF
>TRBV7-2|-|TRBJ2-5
CASSRNSGGRGETQYF
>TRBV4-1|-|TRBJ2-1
CASSQAREIWSNNEQFF
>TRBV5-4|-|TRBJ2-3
CASSLVAVSTDTQYF
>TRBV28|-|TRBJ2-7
CASSFGDRSENEQYF
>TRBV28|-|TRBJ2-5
CASSWVGETQYF
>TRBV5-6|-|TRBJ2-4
CASSRRLAGGPSVKNIQYF
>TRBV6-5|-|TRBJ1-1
CASSYPGGAFF
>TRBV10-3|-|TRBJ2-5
CAISESGWLFGETQYF
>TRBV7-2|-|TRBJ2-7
CASSRSPSDRSYEQYF
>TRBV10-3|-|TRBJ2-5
CAISQLAKKETQYF
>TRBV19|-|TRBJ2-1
CASSVHRDRDNEQFF
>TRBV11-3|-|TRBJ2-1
CASSLGTALSYNEQFF
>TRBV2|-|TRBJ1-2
CASSSSSTGNYGYTF
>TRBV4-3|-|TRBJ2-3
CASSQDTGQGLDTQYF
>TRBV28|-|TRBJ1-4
CASSFVQGTNEKLFF
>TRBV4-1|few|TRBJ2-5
CASSLTSGMETQYF
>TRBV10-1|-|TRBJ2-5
CASRNRDRAQETQYF
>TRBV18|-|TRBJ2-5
CASSPGLGQETQYF
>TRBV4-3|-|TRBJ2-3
CASSQELWRGSTDTQYF
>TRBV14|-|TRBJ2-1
CASSFRDWTYNEQFF
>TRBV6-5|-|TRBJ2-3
CASSYVSSRTDTQYF
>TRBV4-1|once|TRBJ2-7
CASSQGELGLASSYEQYF
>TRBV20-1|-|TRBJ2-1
CSALRGDEQFF
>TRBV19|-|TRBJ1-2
CASRALGPGANYGYTF
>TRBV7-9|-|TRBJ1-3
CASSGQAETSNTIYF
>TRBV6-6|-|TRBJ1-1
CASSYRPPHNSEAFF
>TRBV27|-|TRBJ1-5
CASSYGTGRSQPQHF
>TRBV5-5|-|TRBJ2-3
CASSLVHSTDTQYF
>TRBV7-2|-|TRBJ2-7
CASSLALFSYEQYF
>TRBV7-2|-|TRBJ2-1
CASSLDFGLAGVGEQFF
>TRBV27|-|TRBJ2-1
CASSPVATSGTYNEQFF
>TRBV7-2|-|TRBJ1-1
CASSSYGTGDSEAFF